A selection of T cell receptor beta chains follows, all from one sample in a study of T cell responses to AZD1222 COVID-19 vaccine. Assay: immunoSEQ multiplex PCR; the TCRdb copy retains only in-frame clones and omits some. Of about 210,000 clones in the sample, approximately 92% were seen once. The source was peripheral blood, collected on day 0 of AZD1222 vaccination. All receptors derive from an adult in good health. Both conserved end residues are part of each CDR3. Each record gives: D gene, clone size, V gene, J gene, CDR3 DNA, CDR3 protein. D genes are given only for firm matches. Rows give clone size only sometimes, using once, few, many, or a class for an expanded clone.

>TRBD1|NA|TRBV6-5|TRBJ1-2
TGTGCCAGCAGTTTAGAGTTACAGGGGCGAACCTATGGCTACACCTTC
CASSLELQGRTYGYTF
>NA|NA|TRBV10-3|TRBJ1-5
TGTGCCATCAGTGGGGGACCGTACGGTCAGCCCCAGCATTTT
CAISGGPYGQPQHF
>NA|NA|TRBV6-2/TRBV6-3|TRBJ2-7
TGTGCCAGCAGTATCTCAGGGTCCTACGAGCAGTACTTC
CASSISGSYEQYF
>NA|once|TRBV18|TRBJ1-1
TGTGCCAGCTCATCGGCCCTGAGGAACACTGAAGCTTTCTTT
CASSSALRNTEAFF
>NA|NA|TRBV5-1|TRBJ2-7
TGCGCCAGCAGCCCCTCGGGGGGCCAGGTGTGGGAGCAGTACTTC
CASSPSGGQVWEQYF
>NA|NA|TRBV29-1|TRBJ2-5
TGCAGCGTTCTTCCGGCGCCGAGAACCCAGTACTTC
CSVLPAPRTQYF
>TRBD1|NA|TRBV24-1|TRBJ2-1
TGTGCCACCAGTGATTTTCGGGACAGGGGATCAGGTGAGCAGTTCTTC
CATSDFRDRGSGEQFF
>TRBD1|NA|TRBV4-2|TRBJ1-1
TGTGCCAGCAGCCAATACGGACAGGTCCTGGGTACGAACACTGAAGCTTTCTTT
CASSQYGQVLGTNTEAFF
>TRBD1|NA|TRBV28|TRBJ1-6
TGTGCCAGCAGTATACAGGGGTCAGGTAATTCACCCCTCCACTTT
CASSIQGSGNSPLHF
>TRBD1|NA|TRBV29-1|TRBJ1-1
TGCAGCGCCCAGGGGGTGGCGGGGGATGAAGCTTTCTTT
CSAQGVAGDEAFF
>NA|NA|TRBV9|TRBJ2-3
TGTGCCAGCAGTAAAACCCAAGGGGGTAAAACAGATACGCAGTATTTT
CASSKTQGGKTDTQYF
>TRBD1|NA|TRBV7-2|TRBJ2-7
TGTGCCAGCAGTCCAAGACAGGGCTACGAGCAGTACTTC
CASSPRQGYEQYF
>NA|NA|TRBV6-6|TRBJ1-6
TGTGCCAGCGAGGGTCGTTGGGGCTATAATTCACCCCTCCACTTT
CASEGRWGYNSPLHF
>NA|NA|TRBV4-1|TRBJ2-5
TGCGCCAGCAGCCAAGATCCCCAGGGTCTAGTTATGGAGACCCAGTACTTC
CASSQDPQGLVMETQYF
>NA|once|TRBV5-6|TRBJ2-7
TGTGCCAGCAACTTTGGACAGAGTTCTTTCTACGAGCAGTACTTC
CASNFGQSSFYEQYF
>NA|once|TRBV7-3|TRBJ2-2
TGTGCCAGCAGCCCGACAGGGAACACCGGGGAGCTGTTTTTT
CASSPTGNTGELFF
>NA|NA|TRBV19|TRBJ1-1
TGTGCCAGTAGCCTAGCGGGGCAGGCTGGTGGGGATGAAGCTTTCTTT
CASSLAGQAGGDEAFF
>TRBD1|NA|TRBV11-1|TRBJ2-3
TGTGCCAGCACCGGGACAGGGTTTCCAGATACGCAGTATTTT
CASTGTGFPDTQYF
>NA|NA|TRBV7-3|TRBJ2-2
TGTGCCAGCAGCTTCGGAGGGGCGAACACCGGGGAGCTGTTTTTT
CASSFGGANTGELFF
>NA|NA|TRBV14|TRBJ1-3
TGTGCCAGCAGCCTGTTCCAGGGATCTGGAAACACCATATATTTT
CASSLFQGSGNTIYF
>TRBD1|once|TRBV30|TRBJ2-7
TGTGCCTGGAGTGTCGGGACAGGGTCCGACGAGCAGTACTTC
CAWSVGTGSDEQYF
>NA|NA|TRBV2|TRBJ2-2
TGTGCCAGAGGGGATGCGGACACCGGGGAGCTGTTTTTT
CARGDADTGELFF
>TRBD1|NA|TRBV19|TRBJ1-1
TGTGCCAGTAGAATCCCGGGACAGGGGCCCACTGAAGCTTTCTTT
CASRIPGQGPTEAFF
>NA|NA|TRBV12-3/TRBV12-4|TRBJ2-5
TGTGCCAGCAGTTTGAGTGAAGAGACCCAGTACTTC
CASSLSEETQYF
>NA|NA|TRBV10-3|TRBJ1-2
TGTGCCATCAGTGAGGAAGTGGGGTCAAACTATGGCTACACCTTC
CAISEEVGSNYGYTF
>NA|NA|TRBV7-2|TRBJ1-6
TGTGCCAGCAGCCCGGTCGGGCCCGGGAATTCACCCCTCCACTTT
CASSPVGPGNSPLHF
>NA|NA|TRBV19|TRBJ1-6
TGTGCCAGTAGTATAACAGGGCTTAATTCACCCCTCCACTTT
CASSITGLNSPLHF
>TRBD1|NA|TRBV7-9|TRBJ1-2
TGTGCCAGCAGCTTTATCCTCGGGACAGGGAACTATGGCTACACCTTC
CASSFILGTGNYGYTF
>NA|NA|TRBV19|TRBJ1-1
TGTGCCAGTAGTATAGGGACAGCATTGAACACTGAAGCTTTCTTT
CASSIGTALNTEAFF
>TRBD1|once|TRBV5-1|TRBJ1-5
TGCGCCAGCAGCTTGGCGGATGGACAGGGGGCATCTCAGCCCCAGCATTTT
CASSLADGQGASQPQHF
>TRBD2|NA|TRBV18|TRBJ2-1
TGTGCCAGCTCACCCCTGCTGAGCGGGGGTTCCTACAATGAGCAGTTCTTC
CASSPLLSGGSYNEQFF
>NA|NA|TRBV6-5|TRBJ2-5
TGTGCCAGCAGTTGGAGGGGACAAGAGACCCAGTACTTC
CASSWRGQETQYF
>NA|NA|TRBV27|TRBJ1-5
TGTGCCAGCAGTATCAGGGGTCAGCCCCAGCATTTT
CASSIRGQPQHF
>TRBD1|NA|TRBV3-1/TRBV3-2|TRBJ2-7
TGTGCCAGCAGCAAACGGGGCGGACAGGTGAACTCCTACGAGCAGTACTTC
CASSKRGGQVNSYEQYF
>NA|NA|TRBV5-4|TRBJ2-5
TGTGCCAGCAGCGCCGTATTAGGGATAAAAGAGACCCAGTACTTC
CASSAVLGIKETQYF